The sequence of this T cell receptor (beta chain) was determined in a study of Graves' ophthalmopathy and Graves' hyperthyroidism. TCR beta CDR3 regions were amplified from RNA transcripts. In the first round, RT-PCR was carried out with HTBI primers, and a multiplex PCR formed the second round. TCRdb independently ran MiXCR on the multiplex PCR reads; one entry per CDR3 protein. The repertoire holds some 350,000 distinct CDR3 sequences, with about 18% as singletons. The CDR3 spans 15 residues. Trimming stripped 5 bases from V and 4 bases from J, with 15 bases between. This clonotype has ten or more counts.

This receptor was identified in an adult woman with stable Graves' hyperthyroidism. Material: peripheral blood. V and J are TRBV12-3 or TRBV12-4 and TRBJ1-5; D perhaps matches TRBD1 (5 bases). The CDR3 sequence is CASSPRQPRNQPQHF. The CDR3 DNA follows: TGTGCCAGCAGTCCTAGACAGCCTAGGAATCAGCCCCAGCATTTT.